This TCR beta chain stems from a study of yellow fever vaccine responses in identical twins. Study-wide points: Twins reportedly mounted vaccine T cell responses that seemed partly convergent, partly personalized.

MiXCR, applied by TCRdb to the RT-PCR reads, yields one record per CDR3 protein. Counted here are more than 4,500 distinct CDR3 sequences, approximately 89% occurring once; the ten biggest clones make up about 2.1%. A remark on this clonotype: The antigen remains undetermined.

The germline gives CDR1 SGHAT, CDR2 FQDESV (reference sequence). V shed 6 bases and J 1 base; nucleotides not matched to a gene: 3. CDR3 length: 14 amino acids. The receptor's source is a woman younger than 35 who received the yellow fever vaccine. Sequenced here: T cells from blood (PBMCs), unsorted or a sorted subset (not recorded which), sampled before or after yellow fever vaccination (not recorded which). The chain uses TRBV11-1 and TRBJ2-3; 8 positions agree with TRBD1. The CDR3 sequence is CASRQDRGTDTQYF. CDR3 DNA sequence: TGTGCCAGCAGGCAGGACAGGGGCACAGATACGCAGTATTTT.